This T cell receptor beta chain was recorded in a study of blood T cell repertoires in COVID-19. The J segment lost 2 bases and the V segment lost 4 bases, leaving 9 bases of the junction unmatched. The CDR3 has 16 amino acids. The germline V gene has CDR1 SGHVS and CDR2 FNYEAQ. Everyone who took part was 18 to 89 years old, and they came from about 25 US areas. Participants were placed into cohorts based on the clinical history they reported. Two negative PCRs, clearance, or symptom resolution were required of recovered Cohort 3 donors. How the authors handled the data: By means of reference gene primer amplification, nucleated cell counts were estimated. Method: immunoSEQ multiplex PCR; TCRdb's copy keeps in-frame clones and lacks some. The DNA was the basis for D and trimming; V, J and clone size are from that table. The table has around 250,000 clones, 80% to 90% seen once; the top ten hold under 2.5%.

Sample: PBMCs or T cells enriched from blood (not recorded which). The V gene is TRBV7-6, the J gene TRBJ1-1; 8 positions match TRBD1. This clonotype originated in a woman aged 50 to 65 who had recovered from COVID-19. The CDR3 region has the DNA TGTGCCAGCAGCTCGATTCCGGGACAGGCTAACACTGAAGCTTTCTTT. As protein: CASSSIPGQANTEAFF.